The 9 T cell receptor beta chains listed next were all sequenced from one sample in a study of T cells after yellow fever vaccination. MiXCR, applied by TCRdb to the 5' RACE reads, yields one record per CDR3 protein. The sample lists over 65,000 distinct CDR3 sequences, 13% occurring once. Sequencing was performed on CD8+ T cells not binding an NS4B(214-222) dextramer, sorted from PBMCs, taken approximately 20 days after the first yellow fever vaccination. The receptors come from a young man who received the YFV17D yellow fever vaccine.

This clonotype was seen more than once but under ten times. The J gene is TRBJ1-6, the V gene TRBV9, with D possibly TRBD1 on 6 matching bases. V shed 3 bases and J shed 6 bases, with 13 bases lying between them. CDR3 length equals 15 residues. Looked up from germline, CDR1 is SGDLS and CDR2 is YYNGEE. CDR3 DNA sequence: TGTGCCAGCAGCGAAATGGGGGGCGCTAATTCACCCCTCCACTTT. This sequence encodes CASSEMGGANSPLHF.

In its sample, this clonotype was seen a few times. The chain carries TRBV29-1 and TRBJ2-5; 8 bases line up with TRBD1. Germline CDR1 SQVTM, CDR2 ANQGSEA. The CDR3 totals 14 residues. V dropped 2 bases and J dropped 6; count of bases not matched to a gene: 8. CDR3 in DNA: TGCAGCGTTGAAAGGACAGGGCTCGGAAAGACCCAGTACTTC. This encodes CSVERTGLGKTQYF.

The sample holds a few counts of this clonotype. This chain connects TRBV10-3 to TRBJ2-3, with 9 bases lining up with TRBD2. The trim removed 3 bases at V and 2 bases at J, leaving 3 bases unmatched. This CDR3 has 15 amino acids. Germline V gene sequence: CDR1 ENHRY, CDR2 SYGVKD. The CDR3 spells CAISDPSGATDTQYF. The CDR3 bases are TGTGCCATCAGTGATCCTAGCGGGGCCACAGATACGCAGTATTTT.

The V gene is TRBV4-3, the J gene TRBJ2-7; D ambiguous. CDR3 size: 14 residues. V was shortened by 4 bases and J by 7 bases, with 17 bases between the two germline ends. The germline gives CDR1 LGHNA, CDR2 YSLEER. The CDR3 nucleotides read TGCGCCAGCAGCCCTCGAACTGGGCTAGAAGAGCAGTACTTC. It specifies CASSPRTGLEEQYF.

This clonotype has a handful of counts. This rearrangement joins TRBV6-2 or TRBV6-3 to TRBJ2-6, with 7 bases matching TRBD1. Trimming at V came to 2 bases and at J to 0 bases, leaving 4 bases not matched to a gene. The CDR3 contains 17 residues. Germline CDR1 reads MNHEY; CDR2 reads SVGEGT. The CDR3: CASSYPGQSSGANVLTF. CDR3 sequence (DNA): TGTGCCAGCAGTTACCCGGGACAGAGCTCTGGGGCCAACGTCCTGACTTTC.

The V call is TRBV21-1, the J call TRBJ1-5; the table's D call of TRBD1 was not tested on the DNA. TRBV21-1 is designated a pseudogene. The CDR3 loop spans 14 amino acids. The CDR3 DNA follows: TGTGCCAGCAAACCCCCGGAAGCGTATCAGCCCCAGCATTTT. Protein: CASKPPEAYQPQHF.

V and J are TRBV4-3 and TRBJ2-5; no definite D call. Germline CDR1 reads LGHNA; CDR2 reads YSLEER. V was shortened by 0 bases and J by 5 bases, with 10 bases between the two germline ends. The CDR3 is 14 amino acids. CDR3 sequence: CASSQDTGRETQYF. The CDR3 DNA follows: TGCGCCAGCAGCCAAGATACGGGCCGGGAGACCCAGTACTTC.

This clonotype was seen a single time. V usage is TRBV27 and J usage is TRBJ2-7, with D unclear. CDR3 length: 13 amino acids. The ends were cut back, 2 bases at V and 6 bases at J, with 11 bases in the middle. CDR1 is MNHEY, CDR2 SMNVEV, per germline (reference sequence). The CDR3 region has the DNA TGTGCCAGCAGTTTAATTCCACAGATCGAGCAGTACTTC. Translation: CASSLIPQIEQYF.

V and J are TRBV28 and TRBJ2-3; D possibly corresponds to TRBD1 (6 bases). There are 13 residues in the CDR3. V lost 10 bases and J lost 6, with 17 bases in between. CDR1 MDHEN and CDR2 SYDVKM come from the germline V gene. This chain's CDR3 is CATTPQGRDTQYF. The CDR3 bases are TGTGCCACCACGCCCCAGGGGCGGGATACGCAGTATTTT.